This T cell receptor (beta chain) was sequenced in a study of tumor and adjacent non-tumor tissue in lung cancer. Study context: Patients were aged about 30 to 80, fewer than twelve men and about five women, stage I to III. Study-level findings and limits: Tumor repertoires had a smaller top 100 clone share than normal lung. Compared with tumor, normal lung showed significantly lower TCR diversity.

The library came from three nested PCR rounds adapted from ARM-PCR protocols. TCRdb used MiXCR to reprocess the multiplex PCR reads, holding one entry per CDR3 protein. This sample yields more than 85,000 distinct CDR3 sequences, of which roughly 77% are seen a single time; 37% belongs to the top ten. This CDR3 is 15 amino acids long. V was shortened by 5 bases and J by 5 bases, with 18 bases between the two germline ends. Germline V gene lookup returns CDR1 SGHAT and CDR2 FQDESV (reference sequence). The template was RNA from unsorted bulk tissue. As to this clonotype: Its target is unknown.

The sample comprised lung tumor tissue. The TCR sequence derives from a woman aged 55-69 years with non-small cell lung cancer. The chain combines TRBV11-1 with TRBJ1-2, with D possibly TRBD1 on 6 matching bases. The CDR3 loop reads CASSIGQQVGYGYTF. In DNA form, the CDR3 reads TGTGCCAGCAGCATCGGACAGCAGGTAGGGTATGGCTACACCTTC.